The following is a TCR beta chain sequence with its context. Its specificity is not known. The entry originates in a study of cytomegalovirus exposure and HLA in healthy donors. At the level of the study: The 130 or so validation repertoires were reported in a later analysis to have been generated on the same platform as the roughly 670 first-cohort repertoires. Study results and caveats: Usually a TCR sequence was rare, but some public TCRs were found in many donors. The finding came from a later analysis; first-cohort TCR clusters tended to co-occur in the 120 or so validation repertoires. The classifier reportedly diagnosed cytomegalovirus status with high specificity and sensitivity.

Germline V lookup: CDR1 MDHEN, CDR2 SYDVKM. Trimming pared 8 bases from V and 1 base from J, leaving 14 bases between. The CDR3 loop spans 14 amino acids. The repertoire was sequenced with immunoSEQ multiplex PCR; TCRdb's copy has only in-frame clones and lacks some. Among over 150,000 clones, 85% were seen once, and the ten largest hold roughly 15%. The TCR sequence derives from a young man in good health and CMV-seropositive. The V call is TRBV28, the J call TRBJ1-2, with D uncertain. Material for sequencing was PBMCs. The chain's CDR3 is CASLERNLNYGYTF. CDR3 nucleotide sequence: TGTGCCAGCTTAGAGAGGAACCTTAACTATGGCTACACCTTC.